These T cell receptor beta chains were read from a single sample in a study of T cells in Graves' hyperthyroidism and ophthalmopathy. Each CDR3 protein gets one entry after TCRdb re-called the multiplex PCR reads with MiXCR. The data show over 300,000 distinct CDR3 sequences, about 15% seen once. Specimen: blood. The origin of the receptors is an older woman with Graves' hyperthyroidism. Each CDR3 is given with its conserved first and last residue. A D gene is named only where the DNA matches it firmly. Clone size is not always given. Where it is, it says once, few, many or a class for expanded clones.

abundance	d_gene	j_gene	v_gene	CDR3nt	CDR3aa
few	.	TRBJ1-4	TRBV18	TGTGCCAGCTCTCCAGGGATGACTAATGAAAAACTGTTTTTT	CASSPGMTNEKLFF
many	TRBD1	TRBJ1-1	TRBV12-3/TRBV12-4	TGTGCCAGCAGTCCGGGACAGGATTACACTGAAGCTTTCTTT	CASSPGQDYTEAFF
many	TRBD1	TRBJ2-1	TRBV11-2	TGTGCCAGCAGCCGTGGACAGGGGGCGCTTAATGAGCAGTTCTTC	CASSRGQGALNEQFF
.	.	TRBJ2-2	TRBV6-4	TGTGCCACCCGACAAACGAACACCGGGGAGCTGTTTTTT	CATRQTNTGELFF
.	.	TRBJ2-2	TRBV9	TGTGCCAGCAAGGCAGCCGTAAACACCGGGGAGCTGTTTTTT	CASKAAVNTGELFF
many	.	TRBJ2-1	TRBV6-2/TRBV6-3	TGTGCCAGCAGTTATGCTAGGGATGAGCAGTTCTTC	CASSYARDEQFF
many	.	TRBJ2-3	TRBV27	TGTGCCAGCAGCTCTTACTCTACGGGACGGGCAGATACGCAGTATTTT	CASSSYSTGRADTQYF
many	.	TRBJ2-2	TRBV28	TGTGCCAGCCGTGTAGAACCGACCGGGGAGCTGTTTTTT	CASRVEPTGELFF
.	TRBD2	TRBJ2-1	TRBV10-1	TGCGCCAGCAGTGAGGGGGGGGACAATGAGCAGTTCTTC	CASSEGGDNEQFF
.	TRBD1	TRBJ2-1	TRBV5-8	TGTGCCAGCAGTTACCGGGACAGGAGCAACAATGAGCAGTTCTTC	CASSYRDRSNNEQFF
few	TRBD1	TRBJ1-1	TRBV28	TGTGCCAGCAGCAGGGGGCGAGAGGGCTTTACTGAAGCTTTCTTT	CASSRGREGFTEAFF
many	TRBD1	TRBJ1-1	TRBV6-1	TGTGCCAGCACCGGGACAGGGAACACTGAAGCTTTCTTT	CASTGTGNTEAFF
few	.	TRBJ2-5	TRBV5-1	TGCGCCAGCAGTGCGAGAGGCTTACAAGAGACCCAGTACTTC	CASSARGLQETQYF
.	.	TRBJ2-7	TRBV20-1	TGCAGTGCCCGACACTTGGACTACGAGCAGTACTTC	CSARHLDYEQYF
.	.	TRBJ1-1	TRBV6-1	TGTGCCAGCATCATGGACGGACCGAACACTGAAGCTTTCTTT	CASIMDGPNTEAFF
many	.	TRBJ1-2	TRBV3-1	TGTGCCAGCAGCCAGAACGGACTGTATGGCTACACCTTC	CASSQNGLYGYTF
many	.	TRBJ1-2	TRBV18	TGTGCCAGCTCACCCGACAGACGCGCTAACTATGGCTACACCTTC	CASSPDRRANYGYTF
many	.	TRBJ2-7	TRBV2	TGTGCCAGCAGTGATCCTTTGGACAGTTACGAGCAGTACTTC	CASSDPLDSYEQYF